The clone carrying this T cell receptor (beta chain) was picked up one time. These data belong to a study of blood T cell repertoires in COVID-19. Background on the study: In each case, the material was cDNA or gDNA derived from T cells, B-cell-depleted T cells, or PBMCs.

Original handling: Amplification with reference gene primers provided the estimates of nucleated cell counts. Repertoires were generated with immunoSEQ multiplex PCR, while TCRdb's copy carries only in-frame clones and drops some. The V and J calls and clone size are taken from that table; D and trimming were inferred from the DNA. The data hold 50,000 to 65,000 clones, with 85% to 90% observed a single time. Per germline, CDR1 WSHSY and CDR2 SAAADI. The CDR3 contains 15 residues. The V segment lost 3 bases and the J segment 7 bases; nucleotides outside the gene matches: 10. This receptor was obtained from a man in his sixties with acute or convalescent COVID-19. This rearrangement joins TRBV10-2 to TRBJ1-2; 8 bases line up with TRBD1. The sequencing input was peripheral blood. The CDR3 DNA sequence: TGCGCCAGCAGTGACGCGGACAGGGACGAGGCTGGCTACACCTTC. Protein sequence: CASSDADRDEAGYTF.